This T cell receptor (beta chain) was profiled in a study of low-dose radiotherapy and immunotherapy resistance in tumors. The CDR3 totals 18 residues. The germline V gene encodes CDR1 MGHRA and CDR2 YSYEKL. V was pared by 1 base and J by 0 bases, with 16 bases between. The time point is: before trial treatment. TRAV- and TRBV-specific primers were used for first-strand cDNA, which covered alpha and beta chains. TCRs were put through approximately 20 PCR cycles of amplification with Phusion. A constant-region primer and the V-primer adapter served as the primer pair. A single record per CDR3 protein comes from TCRdb applying MiXCR to the reads. The table has around 65,000 distinct CDR3 sequences, around 27% seen once.

The sequencing used PBMCs, collected before treatment. The chain has TRBV4-1 and TRBJ1-5; no firm D call. The receptor comes from a male donor with rectosigmoid adenocarcinoma. The CDR3 loop reads CASSQGGAGSNSNQPQHF. The CDR3 nucleotides are TGCGCCAGCAGCCAAGGAGGCGCCGGGTCCAATAGCAATCAGCCCCAGCATTTT.